This TCR beta chain was identified in a study of CD8+CD57+ T cells in acquired aplastic anemia. In the study overall: DNA per sorted CD4+ or CD8+ sample ranged about 0.2 to 27.4 ug, averaging 3.2 ug.

The CDR3 spans 14 residues. CDR1 is KGHDR, CDR2 SFDVKD, per germline. V shed 6 bases and J 8 bases; nucleotides not matched to a gene: 8. CD8+CD57+ cell expansion had been shown by flow cytometry in patients chosen for sequencing. This clonotype was counted once. Investigators profiled TCR beta VDJ and CDR3 from genomic DNA template. Each CDR3 protein is one row after TCRdb ran MiXCR on the reads. Here the sample spans some 120,000 distinct CDR3 sequences, 55% to 60% being singletons. The clonotype comes from a human donor with aplastic anemia. The rearrangement links TRBV24-1 to TRBJ2-1; 8 bases align to TRBD2. Material: sorted CD4+, CD8+, or CD8+CD57+ T cells (not recorded which) from PBMCs. CDR3 sequence: CATSKSSGRDEQFF. For the CDR3, the DNA is TGTGCCACCAGTAAGTCTAGCGGGCGGGATGAGCAGTTCTTC.